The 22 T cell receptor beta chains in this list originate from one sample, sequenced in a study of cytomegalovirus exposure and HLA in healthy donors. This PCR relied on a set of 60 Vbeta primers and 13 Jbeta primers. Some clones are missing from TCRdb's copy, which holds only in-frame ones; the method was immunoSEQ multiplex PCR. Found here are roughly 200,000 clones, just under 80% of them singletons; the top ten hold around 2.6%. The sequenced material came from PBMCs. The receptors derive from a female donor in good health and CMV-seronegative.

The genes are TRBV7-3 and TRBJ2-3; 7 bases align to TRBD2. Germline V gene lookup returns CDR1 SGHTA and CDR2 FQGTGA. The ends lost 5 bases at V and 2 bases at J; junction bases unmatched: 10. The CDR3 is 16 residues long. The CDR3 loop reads CASSPGASGATDTQYF. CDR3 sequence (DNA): TGTGCCAGCAGCCCCGGTGCTAGCGGTGCCACAGATACGCAGTATTTT.

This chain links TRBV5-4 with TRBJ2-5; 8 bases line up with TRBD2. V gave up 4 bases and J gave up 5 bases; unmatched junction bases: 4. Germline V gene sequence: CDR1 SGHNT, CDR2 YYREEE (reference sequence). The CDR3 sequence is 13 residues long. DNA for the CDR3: TGTGCCAGCAGCCTTAAGCGGGGGGAGACCCAGTACTTC. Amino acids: CASSLKRGETQYF. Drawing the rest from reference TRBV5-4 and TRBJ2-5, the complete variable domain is ETGVTQSPTHLIKTRGQQVTLRCSSQSGHNTVSWYQQALGQGPQFIFQYYREEENGRGNFPPRFSGLQFPNYSSELNVNALELDDSALYLCASSLKRGETQYFGPGTRLLVL.

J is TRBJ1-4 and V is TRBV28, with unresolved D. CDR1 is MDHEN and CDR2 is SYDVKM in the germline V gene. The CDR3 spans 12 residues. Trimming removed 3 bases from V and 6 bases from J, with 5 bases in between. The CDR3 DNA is TGTGCCAGCAGTTTGAGGGATGAAAAACTGTTTTTT. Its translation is CASSLRDEKLFF.

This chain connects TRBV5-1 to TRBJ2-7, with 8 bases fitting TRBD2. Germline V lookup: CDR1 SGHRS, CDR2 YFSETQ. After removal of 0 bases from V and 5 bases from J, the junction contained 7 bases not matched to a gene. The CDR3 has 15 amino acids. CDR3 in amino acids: CASSLDRGGKHEQYF. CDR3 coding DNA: TGCGCCAGCAGCTTGGATCGCGGGGGGAAGCACGAGCAGTACTTC.

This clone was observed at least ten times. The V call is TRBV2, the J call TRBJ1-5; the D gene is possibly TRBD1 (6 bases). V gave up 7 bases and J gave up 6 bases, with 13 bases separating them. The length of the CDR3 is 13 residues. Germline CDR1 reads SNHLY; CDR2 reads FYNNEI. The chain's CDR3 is CASNRAWGQPQHF. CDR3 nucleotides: TGTGCCAGCAACAGGGCCTGGGGTCAGCCCCAGCATTTT.

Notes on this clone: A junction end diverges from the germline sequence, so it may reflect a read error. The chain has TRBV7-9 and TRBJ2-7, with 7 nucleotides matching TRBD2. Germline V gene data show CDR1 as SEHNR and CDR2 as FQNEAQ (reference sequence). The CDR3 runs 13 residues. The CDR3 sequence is CSSSSREGDEQYF. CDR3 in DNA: TGTTCCAGCAGCTCCAGGGAGGGCGACGAGCAGTACTTC.

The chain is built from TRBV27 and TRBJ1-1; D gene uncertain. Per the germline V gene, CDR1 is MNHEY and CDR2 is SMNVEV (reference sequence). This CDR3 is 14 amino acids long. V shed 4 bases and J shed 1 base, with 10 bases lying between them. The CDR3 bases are TGTGCCAGCAGTTGGGAGAACACGAACACTGAAGCTTTCTTT. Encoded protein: CASSWENTNTEAFF.

For the CDR3, the DNA is TGTGCCAGCAGTTCCGCCCCGGACAGGGGGCATGGCTACACCTTC. Amino acid sequence: CASSSAPDRGHGYTF. The chain recombines TRBV6-5 with TRBJ1-2, with 11 bases fitting TRBD1. The V segment lost 4 bases and the J segment 6 bases; nucleotides outside the gene matches: 7. CDR3 length equals 15 residues. Germline loops: CDR1 MNHEY, CDR2 SVGAGI.

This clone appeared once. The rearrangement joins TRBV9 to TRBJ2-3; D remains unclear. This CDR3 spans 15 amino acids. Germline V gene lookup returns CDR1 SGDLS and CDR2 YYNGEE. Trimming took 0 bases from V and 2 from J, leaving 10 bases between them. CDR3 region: CASSVGWSPTDTQYF. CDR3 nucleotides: TGTGCCAGCAGCGTAGGGTGGAGTCCCACAGATACGCAGTATTTT.

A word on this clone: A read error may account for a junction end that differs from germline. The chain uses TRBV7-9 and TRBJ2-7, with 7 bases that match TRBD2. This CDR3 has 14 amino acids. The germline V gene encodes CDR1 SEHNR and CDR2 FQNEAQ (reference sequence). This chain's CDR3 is CSSSLGEGPYEQYF. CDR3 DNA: TGTTCCAGCAGCTTAGGGGAGGGGCCCTACGAGCAGTACTTC.

Here the CDR3 DNA reads TGCGCCAGCAGCTGGGGACAGGGAGGAGGCTACGAGCAGTACTTC. Protein: CASSWGQGGGYEQYF. The V gene is TRBV5-1, the J gene TRBJ2-7; 9 bases are a match to TRBD1. The length of the CDR3 is 15 residues. From germline, CDR1 is SGHRS and CDR2 YFSETQ. Trimming at V came to 3 bases and at J to 3 bases, leaving 7 bases not matched to a gene.

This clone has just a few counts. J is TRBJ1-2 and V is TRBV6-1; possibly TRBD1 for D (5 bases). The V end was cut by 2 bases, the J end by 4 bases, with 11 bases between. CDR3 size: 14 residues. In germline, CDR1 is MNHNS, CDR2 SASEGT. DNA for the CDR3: TGTGCCAGCAGTGAAAGGGGATCCTTCTATGGCTACACCTTC. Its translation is CASSERGSFYGYTF.

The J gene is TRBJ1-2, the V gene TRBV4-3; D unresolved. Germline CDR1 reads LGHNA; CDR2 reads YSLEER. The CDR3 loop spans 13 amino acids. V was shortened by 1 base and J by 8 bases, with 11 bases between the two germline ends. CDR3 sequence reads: CASSQAKGGGYTF. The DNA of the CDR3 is TGCGCCAGCAGCCAAGCAAAGGGAGGCGGCTACACCTTC.

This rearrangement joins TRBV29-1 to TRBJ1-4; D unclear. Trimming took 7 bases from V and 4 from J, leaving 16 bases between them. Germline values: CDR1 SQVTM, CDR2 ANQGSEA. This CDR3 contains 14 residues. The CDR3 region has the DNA TGCAGCGCAAACACCCCGGGGTTTAATGAAAAACTGTTTTTT. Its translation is CSANTPGFNEKLFF.

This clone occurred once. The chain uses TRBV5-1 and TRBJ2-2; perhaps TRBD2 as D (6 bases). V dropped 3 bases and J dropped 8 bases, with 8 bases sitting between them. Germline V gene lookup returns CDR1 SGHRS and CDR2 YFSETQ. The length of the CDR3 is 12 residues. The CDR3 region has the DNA TGCGCCAGCAGCTCGGGGGATGGGGAGCTGTTTTTT. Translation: CASSSGDGELFF.

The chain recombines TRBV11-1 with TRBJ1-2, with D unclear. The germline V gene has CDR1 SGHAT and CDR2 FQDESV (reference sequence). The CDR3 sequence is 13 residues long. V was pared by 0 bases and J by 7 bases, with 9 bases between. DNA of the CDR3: TGTGCCAGCAGCTTAGCAGAGGGCCCTGGCTACACCTTC. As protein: CASSLAEGPGYTF.

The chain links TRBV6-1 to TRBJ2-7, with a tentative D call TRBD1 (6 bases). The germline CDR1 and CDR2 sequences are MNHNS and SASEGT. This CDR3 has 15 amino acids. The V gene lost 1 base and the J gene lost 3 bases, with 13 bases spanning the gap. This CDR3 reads CASSEGSPGDYEQYF. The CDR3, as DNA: TGTGCCAGCAGTGAAGGGTCCCCAGGGGACTACGAGCAGTACTTC.

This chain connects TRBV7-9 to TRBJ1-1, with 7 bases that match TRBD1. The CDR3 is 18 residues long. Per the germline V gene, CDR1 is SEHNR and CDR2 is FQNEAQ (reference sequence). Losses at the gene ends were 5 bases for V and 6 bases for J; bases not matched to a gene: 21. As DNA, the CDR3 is TGTGCCAGCAGCGCACCGGGAGGGGACAGTGGTATATTCTCTGAAGCTTTCTTT. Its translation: CASSAPGGDSGIFSEAFF. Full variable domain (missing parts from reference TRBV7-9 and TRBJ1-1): DTGVSQNPRHKITKRGQNVTFRCDPISEHNRLYWYRQTLGQGPEFLTYFQNEAQLEKSRLLSDRFSAERPKGSFSTLEIQRTEQGDSAMYLCASSAPGGDSGIFSEAFFGQGTRLTVV.

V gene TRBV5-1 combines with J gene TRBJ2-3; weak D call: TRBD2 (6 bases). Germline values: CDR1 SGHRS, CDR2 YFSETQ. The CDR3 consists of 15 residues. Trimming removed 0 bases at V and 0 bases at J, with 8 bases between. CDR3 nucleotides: TGCGCCAGCAGCTTGGTTACTAGCAGCACAGATACGCAGTATTTT. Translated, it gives CASSLVTSSTDTQYF.

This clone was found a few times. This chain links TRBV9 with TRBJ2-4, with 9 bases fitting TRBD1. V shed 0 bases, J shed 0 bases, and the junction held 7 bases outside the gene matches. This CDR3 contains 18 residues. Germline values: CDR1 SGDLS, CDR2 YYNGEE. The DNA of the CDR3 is TGTGCCAGCAGCGTAGCCGGGACAGGGACCCTAGCCAAAAACATTCAGTACTTC. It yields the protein CASSVAGTGTLAKNIQYF. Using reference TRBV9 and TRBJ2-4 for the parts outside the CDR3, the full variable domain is DSGVTQTPKHLITATGQRVTLRCSPRSGDLSVYWYQQSLDQGLQFLIQYYNGEERAKGNILERFSAQQFPDLHSELNLSSLELGDSALYFCASSVAGTGTLAKNIQYFGAGTRLSVL.

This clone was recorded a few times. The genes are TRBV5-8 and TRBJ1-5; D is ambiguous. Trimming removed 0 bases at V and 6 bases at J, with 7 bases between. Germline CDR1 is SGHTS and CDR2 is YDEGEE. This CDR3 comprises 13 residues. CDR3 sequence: CASSLGPGQPQHF. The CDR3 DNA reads TGTGCCAGCAGCTTGGGTCCCGGTCAGCCCCAGCATTTT.

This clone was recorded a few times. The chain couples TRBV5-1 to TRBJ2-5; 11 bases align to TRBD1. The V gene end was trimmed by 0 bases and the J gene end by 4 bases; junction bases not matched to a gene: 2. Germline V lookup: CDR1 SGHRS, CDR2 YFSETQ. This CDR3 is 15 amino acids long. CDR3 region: CASSLEGTGGETQYF. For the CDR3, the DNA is TGCGCCAGCAGCTTGGAGGGGACAGGGGGAGAGACCCAGTACTTC.